This TCR beta chain appears in the sequencing data of a study of cytomegalovirus exposure and HLA in healthy donors. The PCR had 60 Vbeta and 13 Jbeta primers. TCRdb's copy holds only in-frame clones and misses some; the assay was immunoSEQ multiplex PCR. The sample has approximately 67,000 clones; 65% to 70% are singletons. This clone appeared a few times. The germline gives CDR1 LGHNA, CDR2 YSLEER. There are 17 residues in the CDR3. With V trimmed by 0 bases and J by 0 bases, 4 bases remained unmatched. V is TRBV4-3 and J is TRBJ2-3, with 9 nucleotides matching TRBD2. The clonotype comes from a woman in her twenties or thirties in good health and CMV-seronegative. The sequenced material came from PBMCs. CDR3 loop: CASSQDRLAGSTDTQYF. CDR3 in DNA: TGCGCCAGCAGCCAAGATCGCCTAGCGGGGAGCACAGATACGCAGTATTTT.